This paragraph reports one T cell receptor (beta chain). Looked up from germline, CDR1 is MNHEY and CDR2 is SVGEGT. The CDR3 runs 15 residues. TRB was amplified from approximately 230 ng of peripheral blood genomic DNA per sample. TRB rearrangements were amplified by touch-down multiplex PCR with mixed TRB-A/B primers. Reanalyzing the multiplex PCR reads, TCRdb keeps one entry per CDR3 protein, without DNA. The sample has 9,500 to 14,000 distinct CDR3 sequences. This sample is part of a study of T cell clusters in autoimmune cytopenias. The sample was also reused in another study, on T cell repertoires in aging, cancer and after chemotherapy. That investigation notes: Six age groups, ranging from 30 or younger to 70 or older, included the donors.

Sequencing used peripheral blood. This sequence originates from a human donor in good health. The chain has TRBV6-2 or TRBV6-3 and TRBJ1-5; TCRdb selects TRBD1, and the lack of DNA leaves this call unchecked. Here the CDR3 reads CASSGHRTSNQPQHF.